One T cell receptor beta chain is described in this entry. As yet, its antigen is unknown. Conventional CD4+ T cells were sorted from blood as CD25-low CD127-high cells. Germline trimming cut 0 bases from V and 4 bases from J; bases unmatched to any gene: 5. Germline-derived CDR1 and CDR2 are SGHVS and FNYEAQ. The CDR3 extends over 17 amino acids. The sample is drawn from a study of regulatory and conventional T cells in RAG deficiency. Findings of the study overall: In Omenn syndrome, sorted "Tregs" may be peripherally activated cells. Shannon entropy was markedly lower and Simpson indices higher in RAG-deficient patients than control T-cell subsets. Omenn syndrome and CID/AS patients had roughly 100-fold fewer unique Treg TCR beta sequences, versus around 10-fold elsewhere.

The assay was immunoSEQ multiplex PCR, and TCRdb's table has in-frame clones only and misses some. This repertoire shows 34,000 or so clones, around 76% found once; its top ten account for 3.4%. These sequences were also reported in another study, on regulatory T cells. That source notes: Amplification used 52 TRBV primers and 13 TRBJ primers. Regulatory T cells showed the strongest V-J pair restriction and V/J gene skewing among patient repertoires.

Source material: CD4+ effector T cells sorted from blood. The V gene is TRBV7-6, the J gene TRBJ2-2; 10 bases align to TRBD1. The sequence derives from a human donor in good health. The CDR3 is CASSLALRDRGTGELFF. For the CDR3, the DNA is TGTGCCAGCAGCTTAGCTTTACGGGACAGGGGCACCGGGGAGCTGTTTTTT.